Listed here is a single T cell receptor (beta chain). Its antigen remains unidentified. The data are from a study of shared clonotypes between healthy human individuals. Notes on the study in general: Among donors, the sharing of clonotypes was expected to be influenced by sequencing depth.

The unsorted PBMC replicate PCRs were performed with about 290 ng DNA, some 32,000 T cell genomes. Some clones are missing from TCRdb's copy, which holds only in-frame ones; the method was immunoSEQ multiplex PCR. Of about half a million clones in the sample, 79% were seen once. This CDR3 contains 16 residues. Trimming removed 7 bases at V and 0 bases at J, with 18 bases between. CDR1 and CDR2 (germline): SEHNR, FQNEAQ (reference sequence). The TCR sequence derives from a woman between 40 and 55 years old in good health. Some clones in this sample may be carry-over from other donors' samples. This rearrangement joins TRBV7-9 to TRBJ1-1; a possible D gene is TRBD1 (6 bases). Input material: PBMCs. The CDR3 protein is CASTPGGAKMNTEAFF. The CDR3 coding sequence is TGTGCCAGCACCCCGGGGGGGGCAAAAATGAACACTGAAGCTTTCTTT. The full variable domain, with the rest looked up from reference TRBV7-9 and TRBJ1-1, is DTGVSQNPRHKITKRGQNVTFRCDPISEHNRLYWYRQTLGQGPEFLTYFQNEAQLEKSRLLSDRFSAERPKGSFSTLEIQRTEQGDSAMYLCASTPGGAKMNTEAFFGQGTRLTVV.